The clone carrying this TCR beta chain has just a few counts. There were at least 6 micrograms of total RNA extracted from every sample. A second PCR, run for 7 to 11 cycles, used a sample-barcoded 5' primer plus a J-beta primer mix. One entry per CDR3 protein, called by TCRdb with MiXCR from the 5' RACE reads. The sample has 1.5 million to 2 million distinct CDR3 sequences; around half are singletons. These data originate in a study of blood T cells in healthy people across ages. Germline V gene sequence: CDR1 LGHNA, CDR2 YSLEER. Trimming took 4 bases from V and 6 from J, leaving 18 bases between them. The CDR3 spans 15 residues.

The TCR sequence derives from a woman in her 40s in good health. The sequenced sample was blood. This chain links TRBV4-3 with TRBJ1-2; possibly TRBD1 for D (6 bases). The CDR3 region has the DNA TGCGCCAGCAGCCCCCAAGACAGGACAGAAGATGGCTACACCTTC. This gives the protein CASSPQDRTEDGYTF.